The 9 T cell receptor beta chains listed next were all sequenced from one sample in a study of CD8+CD57+ T cells in acquired aplastic anemia. Investigators profiled TCR beta VDJ and CDR3 from genomic DNA template. TCRdb redid the calling of the reads with MiXCR, one entry per CDR3 protein. The sample contains hundreds of thousands of distinct CDR3 sequences, roughly half of which appear only once. Individuals selected for sequencing had exhibited CD8+CD57+ cell expansion on flow cytometry. The specimen was sorted CD4+, CD8+, or CD8+CD57+ T cells (not recorded which) from PBMCs. These receptor sequences come from a human donor with aplastic anemia.

This chain uses TRBV30 with TRBJ1-1; no clear D gene. CDR1 is GTSNPN, CDR2 SVGIG, per germline (reference sequence). This CDR3 is 11 amino acids long. V lost 5 bases and J lost 6, with 10 bases in between. This CDR3 is CAWRTGAEAFF. For the CDR3, the DNA is TGTGCCTGGCGAACCGGGGCTGAAGCTTTCTTT.

This chain connects TRBV20-1 to TRBJ2-1; 9 nucleotides line up with TRBD2. The CDR3 is 13 residues long. Germline CDR1 DFQATT, CDR2 SNEGSKA (reference sequence). The ends lost 6 bases at V and 7 bases at J; junction bases unmatched: 7. The CDR3 is CSAGAGGPNEQFF. The CDR3 DNA reads as TGCAGTGCCGGCGCGGGGGGGCCGAATGAGCAGTTCTTC.

Many counts were recorded for this clonotype. The rearrangement joins TRBV7-6 to TRBJ1-2; D is undetermined. CDR3 length: 10 amino acids. The V gene's germline CDR1 is SGHVS and CDR2 FNYEAQ. V was trimmed by 10 bases and J by 3 bases, leaving 6 bases between them. In nucleotides, the CDR3 is TGTGCCATCCCCTACTATGGCTACACCTTC. This translates into CAIPYYGYTF.

In its sample, this clonotype was seen a few times. The rearrangement joins TRBV19 to TRBJ2-1; D call uncertain. V was shortened by 3 bases and J by 5 bases, with 8 bases between the two germline ends. This CDR3 is built from 13 residues. The germline V gene has CDR1 LNHDA and CDR2 SQIVND (reference sequence). DNA of the CDR3: TGTGCCAGTAGTATTGATGGAAACAATGAGCAGTTCTTC. It codes for CASSIDGNNEQFF.

This clonotype was picked up a small number of times. At one boundary the junction diverges from the germline segment, which might be a read error. V is TRBV7-2 and J is TRBJ2-7; D is unclear. Germline V gene lookup returns CDR1 SGHTA and CDR2 FQGNSA. CDR3 length: 14 residues. Written as DNA, the CDR3 is TGCGCCAGCAGCCAGGAAATACGAGCCTACGAGCAGTACTTC. Its translation: CASSQEIRAYEQYF.

Ten or more counts support this clonotype. This chain links TRBV20-1 with TRBJ1-4, with 7 bases lining up with TRBD1. The CDR3 is 14 residues long. Trimming at V came to 3 bases and at J to 6 bases, leaving 7 bases not matched to a gene. Germline lookup yields CDR1 DFQATT and CDR2 SNEGSKA (reference sequence). In DNA, the CDR3 is TGCAGTGCTAGGGACGACAGGGTTCATGAAAAACTGTTTTTT. It yields the protein CSARDDRVHEKLFF.

This chain links TRBV7-3 with TRBJ2-7, with 7 bases that match TRBD2. Germline CDR1 SGHTA, CDR2 FQGTGA. The V segment lost 8 bases and the J segment 7 bases; nucleotides outside the gene matches: 14. The CDR3 covers 14 residues. The CDR3 sequence is CASRERGSLLEQYF. The CDR3 DNA is TGTGCCAGCCGAGAGCGGGGCTCCTTACTAGAGCAGTACTTC.

The chain has TRBV7-9 and TRBJ2-7; D remains unclear. The V end was cut by 5 bases, the J end by 0 bases, with 11 bases between. CDR1 is SEHNR, CDR2 FQNEAQ, per germline (reference sequence). This CDR3 has 14 residues. DNA for the CDR3: TGTGCCAGCAGCGCGTACGGTGGCTCCTACGAGCAGTACTTC. It is translated as CASSAYGGSYEQYF.

Many counts were recorded for this clonotype. The chain carries TRBV14 and TRBJ2-1; D ambiguous. The V and J ends lost 3 bases and 8 bases respectively, with 8 bases between them. There are 12 residues in the CDR3. CDR1 SGHDN and CDR2 FVKESK come from the germline V gene. CDR3 nucleotides: TGTGCCAGCAGCCAGCTTATTGATGAGCAGTTCTTC. Encoded protein: CASSQLIDEQFF.